This T cell receptor (beta chain) was sequenced for a study of Ad26.COV2.S vaccination and SARS-CoV-2 variants. Study at large: Intramuscular Ad26.COV2.S doses were given once or twice, 56 days apart. Findings of the study overall: The placebo group had lower spike-specific TCR breadth than the vaccine recipients did. Total T cell responses were possibly underestimated by TCR breadth and depth analyses.

Generated by immunoSEQ multiplex PCR, the TCRdb table keeps only in-frame clones and is missing some. The data contain hundreds of thousands of clones, roughly 84% of them seen just once; the ten biggest clones take up roughly 3.1%. A word on this clone: Antigen: not known.

Documented treatment: over 15 received Ad26.COV2.S at low or high dose, single or two shots; roughly five received placebo; per-sample allocation not given. At day 63 after the first vaccine or placebo injection, samples were drawn. Vaccine was an Ad26 vector expressing Wuhan-strain SARS-CoV-2 spike. The CDR3 extends over 16 amino acids. V was cut by 0 bases and J by 5 bases, with 16 bases left in between. Per germline, CDR1 SGHVT and CDR2 SQSDAQ. This sequence originates from a person aged 18 to 59 who received the Ad26.COV2.S COVID-19 vaccine or a placebo. The rearrangement links TRBV7-4 to TRBJ1-2; no definite D call. This sample comprised peripheral blood, obtained in a trial of Ad26.COV2.S vaccine versus placebo. This CDR3 reads CASSLARPGPCYGYTF. CDR3 nucleotide sequence: TGTGCCAGCAGCTTAGCGCGACCCGGGCCTTGTTATGGCTACACCTTC.